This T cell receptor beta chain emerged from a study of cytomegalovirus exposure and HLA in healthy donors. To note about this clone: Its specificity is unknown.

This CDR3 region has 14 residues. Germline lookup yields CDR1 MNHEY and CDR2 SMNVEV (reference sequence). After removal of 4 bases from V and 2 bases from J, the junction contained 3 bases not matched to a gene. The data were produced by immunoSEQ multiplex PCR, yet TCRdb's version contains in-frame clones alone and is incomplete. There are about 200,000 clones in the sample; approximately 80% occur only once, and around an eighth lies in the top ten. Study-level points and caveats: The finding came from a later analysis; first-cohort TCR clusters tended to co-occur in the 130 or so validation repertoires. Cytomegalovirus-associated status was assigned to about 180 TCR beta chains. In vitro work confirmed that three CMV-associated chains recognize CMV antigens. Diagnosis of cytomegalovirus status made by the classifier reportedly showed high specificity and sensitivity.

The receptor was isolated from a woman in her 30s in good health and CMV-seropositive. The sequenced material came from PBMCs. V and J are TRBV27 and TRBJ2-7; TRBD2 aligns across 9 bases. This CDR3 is CASSSLAGPYEQYF. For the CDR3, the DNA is TGTGCCAGCAGTTCCCTAGCGGGGCCCTACGAGCAGTACTTC.